Listed below are T cell receptor beta chains from one sample, sequenced in a study of T cells in Graves' hyperthyroidism and ophthalmopathy. Each CDR3 protein is one row after TCRdb ran MiXCR on the multiplex PCR reads. The top ten hold 3.8% of the sample, which has under 650,000 distinct CDR3 sequences, around 15% seen once. Sequencing was done on a sample of blood. The receptors derive from a woman in her twenties or thirties with Graves' hyperthyroidism. The CDR3 runs from the conserved cysteine through the conserved F or W.

TRBV6-1	TRBJ2-5	CASSPPIGQDQETQYF
TRBV2	TRBJ2-2	CATKLPAGPNTGELFF
TRBV10-3	TRBJ1-3	CAISEFGRRGNTIYF
TRBV19	TRBJ2-2	CASSSYRGAGELFF
TRBV18	TRBJ1-2	CASSYGQGSGDYGYTF
TRBV7-2	TRBJ1-2	CASSRDRSRGYTF
TRBV12-3/TRBV12-4	TRBJ2-7	CASSLEGRRDEQYF
TRBV11-2	TRBJ2-7	CASSLAGTTLGEQYF
TRBV13	TRBJ2-1	CASSRSGTASSYNEQFF
TRBV29-1	TRBJ2-7	CSVVDFLPVRPYEQYF
TRBV4-3	TRBJ1-6	CASSQDRTGGAPLHF
TRBV6-1	TRBJ1-2	CASNPDETLGGYTF
TRBV4-1	TRBJ1-2	CASSETGTPGSYGYTF
TRBV3-1	TRBJ1-2	CASSQEGTGGGGYTF
TRBV20-1	TRBJ2-1	CSATGQGASSYNEQFF
TRBV2	TRBJ2-5	CASSDTGGGQETQYF
TRBV12-3/TRBV12-4	TRBJ2-2	CASSSWDRANTGELFF
TRBV13	TRBJ1-2	CASSPRRDRGWNYGYTF
TRBV28	TRBJ2-6	CASRHPRTGTSGANVLTF
TRBV7-8	TRBJ2-1	CASSLGGQGDHNEQFF
TRBV3-1	TRBJ2-3	CASSQVTPTDTQYF
TRBV7-9	TRBJ2-6	CASSLVGPNVLTF
TRBV3-1	TRBJ2-7	CASSQANRGRDEQYF
TRBV28	TRBJ1-5	CASSRLGAKGSQHF
TRBV11-2	TRBJ2-7	CASSLVMITLEQYF
TRBV20-1	TRBJ2-7	CSAITGYSYEQYF
TRBV7-2	TRBJ1-5	CASSPRQDIRNQPQHF
TRBV4-3	TRBJ2-2	CASSPGRAFYTGELFF
TRBV11-3	TRBJ2-1	CASSPRGGAYNEQFF
TRBV20-1	TRBJ2-5	CSARTSGSSQTQYF
TRBV6-1	TRBJ2-5	CASSFRRPQETQYF
TRBV6-1	TRBJ2-3	CASSVTGVRADTQYF
TRBV2	TRBJ2-7	CASGFMTSYEQYF
TRBV5-1	TRBJ1-1	CASSLDWGFNTEAFF
TRBV14	TRBJ2-1	CASSHEGEQFF
TRBV5-1	TRBJ1-4	CASSLDGTNEKLFF
TRBV3-1	TRBJ1-6	CASSQALPNSPLHF